This is a list of T cell receptor beta chains from one sample in a study of blood T cell repertoires in COVID-19. This table comes from immunoSEQ multiplex PCR, and its TCRdb copy is limited to in-frame clones, with some not included. The sample comprises a few hundred thousand clones, about nine tenths of which are singletons, and roughly 3.9% rests with the top ten. Sequencing input: peripheral blood. These receptors were taken from an older woman with COVID-19, enrolled during active disease. CDR3s include the opening cysteine and the closing phenylalanine or tryptophan. The order of the fields is CDR3 length, clone size, V gene, D gene, J gene, CDR3 DNA, CDR3 protein. D genes are given only for firm matches. Clone sizes are given selectively: once, few, many, or a class where the clone is expanded.

length: 15; size: once; V: TRBV18; D: TRBD1; J: TRBJ1-5; DNA: TGTGCCAGCTCACGAAGACAGGGGGAAGATCAGCCCCAGCATTTT; CDR3: CASSRRQGEDQPQHF
length: 15; size: NA; V: TRBV19; D: NA; J: TRBJ1-5; DNA: TGTGCCAGTAGTAGATCAGGGAATAGCAATCAGCCCCAGCATTTT; CDR3: CASSRSGNSNQPQHF
length: 12; size: NA; V: TRBV30; D: TRBD1; J: TRBJ1-2; DNA: TGTGCCTGTTCCACAGGGGTCGGGGGCTACACCTTC; CDR3: CACSTGVGGYTF
length: 14; size: NA; V: TRBV19; D: TRBD1; J: TRBJ1-2; DNA: TGTGCCAGTACCAGGGTAGAGGGGGCTGCTGGCTACACCTTC; CDR3: CASTRVEGAAGYTF
length: 15; size: NA; V: TRBV5-8; D: NA; J: TRBJ1-5; DNA: TGTGCCAGCAGCAGAACAGGGTTATGGGATCAGCCCCAGCATTTT; CDR3: CASSRTGLWDQPQHF
length: 12; size: NA; V: TRBV9; D: NA; J: TRBJ1-2; DNA: TGTGCCAGCAGCCCCGGGGGCTATGGCTACACCTTC; CDR3: CASSPGGYGYTF
length: 15; size: NA; V: TRBV5-1; D: TRBD1; J: TRBJ2-5; DNA: TGCGCCAGCAGCCTACCAGGGGGCGCCGGGGAGACCCAGTACTTC; CDR3: CASSLPGGAGETQYF
length: 15; size: NA; V: TRBV27; D: TRBD1; J: TRBJ1-3; DNA: TGTGCCAGCAGTTTACGACAGGGGACTGGAAACACCATATATTTT; CDR3: CASSLRQGTGNTIYF
length: 13; size: once; V: TRBV28; D: TRBD2; J: TRBJ2-5; DNA: TGTGCCAGCACCCGGGGAGGGCTCGAGACCCAGTACTTC; CDR3: CASTRGGLETQYF
length: 15; size: NA; V: TRBV5-1; D: TRBD1; J: TRBJ1-2; DNA: TGCGCCAGCAGCTTGACAGGGGGCTTATTCTCTGGCTACACCTTC; CDR3: CASSLTGGLFSGYTF
length: 15; size: NA; V: TRBV18; D: NA; J: TRBJ2-1; DNA: TGTGCCAGCTCACCAGTAGCTTCTACCTACAATGAGCAGTTCTTC; CDR3: CASSPVASTYNEQFF
length: 15; size: few; V: TRBV5-1; D: TRBD1; J: TRBJ2-2; DNA: TGCGCCAGCAGCTTGGGGACAGGTCACACCGGGGAGCTGTTTTTT; CDR3: CASSLGTGHTGELFF
length: 13; size: NA; V: TRBV20-1; D: NA; J: TRBJ2-2; DNA: TGCAGTGCTAGTCACAGTTGGACCGGGGAGCTGTTTTTT; CDR3: CSASHSWTGELFF
length: 13; size: NA; V: TRBV29-1; D: NA; J: TRBJ1-1; DNA: TGCAGCGTCTCGACAACGGGGGACACTGAAGCTTTCTTT; CDR3: CSVSTTGDTEAFF
length: 14; size: NA; V: TRBV7-6; D: NA; J: TRBJ1-3; DNA: TGTGCCAGCAGCCTCGGACACGCTGGAAACACCATATATTTT; CDR3: CASSLGHAGNTIYF
length: 13; size: once; V: TRBV6-6; D: NA; J: TRBJ1-1; DNA: TGTGCCAGCAGTTACTCGATGGAGGCTGAAGCTTTCTTT; CDR3: CASSYSMEAEAFF
length: 13; size: NA; V: TRBV5-1; D: NA; J: TRBJ1-2; DNA: TGCGCCAGCAGCCTACAGGGAGACAATGGCTACACCTTC; CDR3: CASSLQGDNGYTF
length: 11; size: NA; V: TRBV21-1; D: NA; J: TRBJ2-7; DNA: TGTGCCAGCGGAAGAGCGTACGAGCAGTACTTC; CDR3: CASGRAYEQYF
length: 16; size: NA; V: TRBV4-2; D: NA; J: TRBJ2-3; DNA: TGTGCCAGCAGCCAAGACCGCGCGGGGTACACAGATACGCAGTATTTT; CDR3: CASSQDRAGYTDTQYF
length: 15; size: NA; V: TRBV3-1/TRBV3-2; D: TRBD2; J: TRBJ2-2; DNA: TGTGCCAGCAGCCTTAGCGGGGGGTCGATCGGGGAGCTGTTTTTT; CDR3: CASSLSGGSIGELFF
length: 14; size: NA; V: TRBV7-7; D: TRBD1; J: TRBJ2-5; DNA: TGTGCCAGCAGCTCCGCAGGGGGCGGTGAGACCCAGTACTTC; CDR3: CASSSAGGGETQYF
length: 14; size: few; V: TRBV28; D: NA; J: TRBJ1-5; DNA: TGTGCCAGCAGCCTCGGGAGCCCCAATCAGCCCCAGCATTTT; CDR3: CASSLGSPNQPQHF